These 10 T cell receptor beta chains were all obtained from the same sample, sequenced in a study of shared clonotypes between healthy human individuals. Profiling relied on immunoSEQ multiplex PCR, and the TCRdb table lists in-frame clones only, not all of them. The sample holds about 1.5 million clones, under 99% seen once. Sequencing input: naive CD4+ T cells sorted from blood. Subset reported: CD45RA+ positively selected. The receptors were gathered from a man aged 30 to 39 in good health.

Concerning this clone: This sample also contains other DNA sequences that code for the same CDR3. The chain joins TRBV5-1 to TRBJ2-3; 8 nucleotides align to TRBD2. V gave up 5 bases and J gave up 1 base; unmatched junction bases: 3. The CDR3 has 14 residues. Germline V CDR1 and CDR2: SGHRS, YFSETQ. The CDR3 coding sequence is TGCGCCAGCAGTTCGACTAGCGGCACAGATACGCAGTATTTT. Translating it yields CASSSTSGTDTQYF.

As to this clone: Other nucleotide sequences in the sample specify the same CDR3. V gene TRBV11-3 combines with J gene TRBJ2-5; 12 positions match TRBD2. CDR1 SGHNT and CDR2 YENEEA come from the germline V gene. CDR3 length equals 15 residues. Trimming removed 3 bases from V and 2 bases from J; junction bases left unmatched: 1. The CDR3 bases are TGTGCCAGCAGCTTGGGACTAGCGGGTCAAGAGACCCAGTACTTC. Residues: CASSLGLAGQETQYF.

The chain recombines TRBV14 with TRBJ1-2, with a tentative D call TRBD1 (6 bases). This CDR3 region has 14 residues. CDR1 is SGHDN, CDR2 FVKESK, per germline. Trimming removed 4 bases at V and 5 bases at J, with 14 bases between. In DNA form, the CDR3 reads TGTGCCAGCAGCCCTCTCGGGGGCTCATATGGCTACACCTTC. This gives the protein CASSPLGGSYGYTF.

The chain carries TRBV19 and TRBJ1-2; D gene uncertain. The CDR3 sequence is 11 residues long. The V gene lost 6 bases and the J gene lost 5 bases, with 7 bases spanning the gap. Germline lookup yields CDR1 LNHDA and CDR2 SQIVND (reference sequence). For the CDR3, the DNA is TGTGCCAGTAGAGTCAGTTATGGCTACACCTTC. Amino acid sequence: CASRVSYGYTF. Variable domain in full (rest from reference TRBV19 and TRBJ1-2): DGGITQSPKYLFRKEGQNVTLSCEQNLNHDAMYWYRQDPGQGLRLIYYSQIVNDFQKGDIAEGYSVSREKKESFPLTVTSAQKNPTAFYLCASRVSYGYTFGSGTRLTVV.

This rearrangement joins TRBV6-5 to TRBJ2-5; D gene ambiguous. This CDR3 is 9 amino acids long. The germline CDR1 and CDR2 sequences are MNHEY and SVGAGI. V lost 10 bases to trimming and J lost 8 bases, with 8 bases between them. As DNA, the CDR3 is TGTGCCACCACGTATACCCAGTACTTC. Its translation: CATTYTQYF.

The chain combines TRBV5-1 with TRBJ2-5; D is possibly TRBD2 (5 bases). CDR3 length: 15 residues. The V end lost 6 bases, the J end lost 5 bases, and 20 bases lay between the germline ends. Per the germline V gene, CDR1 is SGHRS and CDR2 is YFSETQ. Written as DNA, the CDR3 is TGCGCCAGCAAGAGAGGACGGGTCGGGGTGGAGACCCAGTACTTC. Protein sequence: CASKRGRVGVETQYF.

This rearrangement joins TRBV19 to TRBJ2-2; maybe TRBD2 (6 bases). The V gene's germline CDR1 is LNHDA and CDR2 SQIVND (reference sequence). The CDR3 contains 14 residues. V was pared by 4 bases and J by 7 bases, with 13 bases between. The CDR3 coding sequence is TGTGCCAGTAGTAGTCCGGGACTCGGCGGGGAGCTGTTTTTT. Amino acids: CASSSPGLGGELFF.

V usage is TRBV5-1 and J usage is TRBJ2-3; D is possibly TRBD1 (5 bases). CDR1 SGHRS and CDR2 YFSETQ come from the germline V gene. The CDR3 covers 17 residues. The V gene lost 3 bases and the J gene lost 3 bases, with 20 bases spanning the gap. CDR3: CASSSIVFDSTTDTQYF. Written as DNA, the CDR3 is TGCGCCAGCAGCTCGATTGTATTTGACAGTACAACAGATACGCAGTATTTT.

The chain has TRBV5-4 and TRBJ2-2; 7 nucleotides line up with TRBD1. The CDR3 spans 16 residues. The ends lost 4 bases at V and 2 bases at J; junction bases unmatched: 8. Germline V lookup: CDR1 SGHNT, CDR2 YYREEE (reference sequence). CDR3 nucleotides: TGTGCCAGCAGCCTACCAGGACAGGCCAACACCGGGGAGCTGTTTTTT. Translating it yields CASSLPGQANTGELFF.

The J gene is TRBJ2-7, the V gene TRBV5-5, with D perhaps matching TRBD1 (6 bases). Trimming cost V 3 bases and J 4 bases, with 8 bases left between them. This CDR3 is built from 12 residues. Germline V gives CDR1 SGHKS, CDR2 YYEKEE (reference sequence). The chain's CDR3 is CASSSGHYEQYF. The CDR3 DNA sequence: TGTGCCAGCAGCTCGGGACATTACGAGCAGTACTTC.